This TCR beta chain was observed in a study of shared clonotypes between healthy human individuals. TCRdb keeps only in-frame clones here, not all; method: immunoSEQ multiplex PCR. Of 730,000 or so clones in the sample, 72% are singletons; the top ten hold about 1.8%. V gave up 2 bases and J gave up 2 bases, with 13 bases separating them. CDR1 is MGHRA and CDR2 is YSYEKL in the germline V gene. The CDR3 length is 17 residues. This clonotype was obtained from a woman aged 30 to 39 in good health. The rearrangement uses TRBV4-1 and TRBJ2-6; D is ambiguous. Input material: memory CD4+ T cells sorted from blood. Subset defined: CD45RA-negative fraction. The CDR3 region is CASSQWAEAAGANVLTF. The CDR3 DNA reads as TGCGCCAGCAGCCAATGGGCCGAGGCGGCTGGGGCCAACGTCCTGACTTTC.